The clone carrying this T cell receptor beta chain occurred many times. The antigen is not known. Read data end 3 residues before the CDR3 end; the end is taken from the germline J gene. CDR3 length: 14 residues. Germline V gives CDR1 LGHDT, CDR2 YNNKEL (reference sequence). The trim removed 4 bases at V and 4 bases at J, leaving 5 bases unmatched. Repertoires were generated with immunoSEQ multiplex PCR, while TCRdb's copy carries only in-frame clones and drops some. The table lists under 50,000 clones, with no singletons. Most patients and controls had Caucasian heritage. The data derive from a study of T cell clonality in common variable immunodeficiency. Whole-study findings and limits: Shared TCRbeta clones were fewer between CVID subjects than controls.

The chain combines TRBV3-1 (or the pseudogene TRBV3-2) with TRBJ2-7; TRBD1 agrees at 9 bases. This receptor was identified in a person aged 18 to 70 in good health. Material: peripheral blood mononuclear cells. CDR3 bases read: TGTGCCAGCAGCCTGGACAGGGGTACGTACGAG. It yields the protein CASSLDRGTYE. The full CDR3 is CASSLDRGTYEQYF.